What follows is one TCR beta chain and its context. Antigen specificity is unknown. Distinct nucleotide sequences in the sample also encode this CDR3. This entry comes from a study of cytomegalovirus exposure and HLA in healthy donors. Notes on the study in general: Later analysis placed DRB1 highest and HLA-C lowest in TCR association rates, which differed by HLA locus. The study listed 164 cytomegalovirus-associated TCR beta chains. Cytomegalovirus status was reportedly diagnosed by the classifier with high specificity and sensitivity.

CDR1 and CDR2 from the germline V gene are SGHDT and YYEEEE. Trimming pared 5 bases from V and 6 bases from J, leaving 15 bases between. This CDR3 is 13 amino acids long. In the PCR, 60 Vbeta and 13 Jbeta primers were used. In the original analysis: Later, roughly 86 million unique TCR beta chains were counted in an analysis, and some 11 million of them were shared. Libraries were prepared by immunoSEQ multiplex PCR; TCRdb keeps only in-frame clonotypes and omits some of them. V and J calls plus clone size are reproduced from that table; the DNA served to infer D and trimming. Of more than 50,000 clones listed, about 71% were seen once; the top ten hold less than 25%.

The source of this sequence is a woman between 45 and 60 years old in good health and CMV-seropositive. This chain joins TRBV5-6 and TRBJ2-7; D is unclear. The sample taken for sequencing was PBMCs. CDR3 coding DNA: TGTGCCAGCAGTAACGACTTTCGCCCCGAGCAGTACTTC. It specifies CASSNDFRPEQYF.